This TCR beta chain was recovered during a study of blood T cell repertoires in COVID-19. Patients from Seattle were sampled longitudinally, starting during active infection. Generated by immunoSEQ multiplex PCR, the TCRdb table keeps only in-frame clones and is missing some. The data show about 160,000 clones, roughly 90% seen once. This clone was counted once. The origin of this receptor is a man aged 25 to 40 with COVID-19, enrolled during active disease. Material for sequencing was peripheral blood.

This chain's CDR3 is CASTHSGGLGDTQYF. The DNA for the CDR3 is TGTGCCAGCACCCATAGCGGGGGGCTGGGAGATACGCAGTATTTT. The rearrangement uses TRBV4-2 and TRBJ2-3; 10 bases line up with TRBD2. From germline, CDR1 is LGHNA and CDR2 YNFKEQ. This CDR3 spans 15 amino acids. With V trimmed by 7 bases and J by 5 bases, 9 bases remained unmatched.